Below, 8 T cell receptor beta chains from the same sample are listed, as sequenced in a study of spatial heterogeneity in lung cancer. Study outcomes and limitations: Counts of expanded intratumoral alpha and beta TCRs tracked tumor mutation counts.

This sample's time point: sample taken at primary tumor resection. TCRdb re-derived calls from the 5' RACE reads in MiXCR, one entry per CDR3 protein. The data show about 6,800 distinct CDR3 sequences, with roughly an eighth seen just once and about 10% held by the top ten. For these receptors, no antigen is known. This sample comprised lung tumor tissue, obtained at surgery. Receptor source: a male donor with early-stage non-small cell lung cancer.

This clonotype has a handful of counts. This beta chain is an off-target read within a library intended for alpha chains, so its frequency means little. The chain joins TRBV4-1 to TRBJ1-4, with TRBD1 matching over 11 bases. Germline lookup yields CDR1 MGHRA and CDR2 YSYEKL. The CDR3 has 16 residues. The trim removed 0 bases at V and 8 bases at J, leaving 5 bases unmatched. The CDR3 reads CASSQDPWTGGEKLFF. Here the CDR3 DNA reads TGCGCCAGCAGCCAAGACCCCTGGACAGGGGGCGAAAAACTGTTTTTT.

This clonotype occurred a few times. The size of this beta chain means little, since it is a stray read in a library made for alpha chains. The V gene is TRBV6-6, the J gene TRBJ2-1; no definite D call. Between the trimmed V and J ends, which lost 8 bases and 9 bases, there was a span of 20 bases. Looked up from germline, CDR1 is MNHNY and CDR2 is SVGAGI (reference sequence). The CDR3 is 14 residues long. In nucleotides, the CDR3 is TGTGCCAGCCAACGAATAATTGGGGTCGCTGAGCAGTTCTTC. Translated, it gives CASQRIIGVAEQFF.

This clonotype came up many times. As an off-target read in a library built for alpha chains, this beta chain has a frequency of little significance. The rearrangement joins TRBV6-5 to TRBJ1-1; 10 bases agree with TRBD1. CDR1 is MNHEY, CDR2 SVGAGI, per germline. The CDR3 extends over 13 amino acids. The V and J ends lost 8 bases and 4 bases, in that order; junction bases with no gene match: 4. CDR3 DNA sequence: TGTGCCAGCTGGGACAGGGGATCCACTGAAGCTTTCTTT. This codes for CASWDRGSTEAFF.

In this sample, this clonotype is medium-sized. This beta chain is an unintended read in a library built for alpha chains; its size means little. The CDR3 nucleotides read TGTGCCAGTAGCAAGGACAGGAAAGGGGATCAGCCCCAGCATTTT. This gives the protein CASSKDRKGDQPQHF. The rearrangement links TRBV19 to TRBJ1-5; the match to TRBD1 covers 7 bases. The germline V gene has CDR1 LNHDA and CDR2 SQIVND (reference sequence). Trimming at V came to 6 bases and at J to 5 bases, leaving 10 bases not matched to a gene. This CDR3 is built from 15 residues.

The table lists this clonotype with many counts. This beta chain slipped into a library made for alpha chains as a stray read, so its size is not meaningful. The chain carries TRBV29-1 and TRBJ1-1, with a possible D match to TRBD1 (5 bases). V lost 7 bases and J 0 bases, leaving 12 bases between the germline ends. This CDR3 region has 13 residues. Germline V CDR1 and CDR2: SQVTM, ANQGSEA. DNA for the CDR3: TGCAGCGCATTGACAGATTTGAACACTGAAGCTTTCTTT. Encoded protein: CSALTDLNTEAFF.

Relative to its sample, this clonotype is medium-sized. Because the library targeted alpha chains, this beta chain is an off-target read whose size means little. The chain combines TRBV20-1 with TRBJ1-5; D is perhaps TRBD1 (6 bases). V lost 5 bases to trimming and J lost 7 bases, with 18 bases between them. CDR3 length: 14 residues. Germline values: CDR1 DFQATT, CDR2 SNEGSKA (reference sequence). Written as DNA, the CDR3 is TGCAGTGCTGAGAGGCAGGGGCCCGGACAGCCCCAGCATTTT. This translates into CSAERQGPGQPQHF.

By sample share, this clonotype is medium-sized. This beta chain represents an off-target read in a library built for alpha chains; its size is of limited meaning. The chain employs TRBV9 and TRBJ1-3; D unclear. Germline V gene sequence: CDR1 SGDLS, CDR2 YYNGEE. V was pared by 0 bases and J by 3 bases, with 13 bases between. The CDR3 contains 16 residues. In nucleotides, the CDR3 is TGTGCCAGCAGCGTAGATAGCGGCTGGGTTGGAAACACCATATATTTT. Protein product: CASSVDSGWVGNTIYF.

Concerning this clonotype: This beta chain is a stray read from a library made for alpha chains; its abundance is not meaningful. The genes are TRBV27 and TRBJ2-7; the D is unclear. CDR1 is MNHEY, CDR2 SMNVEV, per germline (reference sequence). Trimming removed 6 bases at V and 0 bases at J, with 15 bases between. CDR3 length: 15 amino acids. The CDR3 sequence: CASSYDMRSSYEQYF. The DNA for the CDR3 is TGTGCCAGCAGCTATGACATGCGGAGCTCCTACGAGCAGTACTTC.